This T cell receptor (beta chain) was retrieved from a study of T-cell reconstitution after alpha-beta-depleted transplantation in children. Study-level points and caveats: It was newly produced T cells that mostly accounted for T-cell counts and diversity one year after transplant. Expanded clones from the graft, numbering several hundred, reportedly supplied alpha-beta T cells about two months after transplant. Diversity of TCRbeta at day 60 was high in some patients, arising from surviving recipient T cells and thymic progenitors.

Unique molecular identifiers were used to barcode this TCRbeta library. TCRdb analysed the PCR reads with MiXCR anew, one entry per CDR3 protein. This table holds fewer than 500,000 distinct CDR3 sequences, approximately 42% found once. This clonotype was counted ten times or more. Its antigen is not identified. Germline V gene data show CDR1 as SGHRS and CDR2 as YFSETQ. The CDR3 consists of 14 residues. V was pared by 0 bases and J by 0 bases, with 5 bases between. The receptor comes from a girl aged 2-10 years with aplastic anemia, due to receive a stem cell transplant. Sequencing used PBMCs, obtained before TCRalphabeta/CD19-depleted stem cell transplant. The chain carries TRBV5-1 and TRBJ2-3; D gene ambiguous. The CDR3 DNA reads as TGCGCCAGCAGCTTGGTCAGCAGCACAGATACGCAGTATTTT. This sequence encodes CASSLVSSTDTQYF.